This TCR beta chain was captured in a study of T cell changes during pregnancy in multiple sclerosis. Only in-frame clones appear in the TCRdb table, and some are missing; sequencing was by immunoSEQ multiplex PCR. In the table there are 75,000 to 100,000 clones, about nine tenths of which are singletons. V lost 0 bases and J 9 bases, leaving 7 bases between the germline ends. The CDR3 sequence is 13 residues long. Per germline, CDR1 SGDLS and CDR2 YYNGEE. The receptor's source is a female donor in good health, enrolled as a control in a pregnancy study. The source was peripheral blood, collected in the second trimester of pregnancy. V gene TRBV9 combines with J gene TRBJ1-6; D is uncertain. The CDR3 coding sequence is TGTGCCAGCAGCGTAGGGGGAGGTTCACCCCTCCACTTT. Its translation is CASSVGGGSPLHF.